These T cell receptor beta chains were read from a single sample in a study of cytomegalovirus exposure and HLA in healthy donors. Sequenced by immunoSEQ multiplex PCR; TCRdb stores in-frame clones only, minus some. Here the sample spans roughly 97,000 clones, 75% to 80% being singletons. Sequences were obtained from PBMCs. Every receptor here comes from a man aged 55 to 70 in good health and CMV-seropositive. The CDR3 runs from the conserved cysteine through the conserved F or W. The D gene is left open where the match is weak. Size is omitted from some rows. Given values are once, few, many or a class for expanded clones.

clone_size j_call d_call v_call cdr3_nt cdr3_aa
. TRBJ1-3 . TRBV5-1 TGCGCCAGCAGCTTGTGGGCAGACTCTGGAAACACCATATATTTT CASSLWADSGNTIYF
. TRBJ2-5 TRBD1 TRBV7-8 TGTGCCAGCAGCAAGGGGACAGAACTGGAGACCCAGTACTTC CASSKGTELETQYF
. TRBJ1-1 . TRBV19 TGTGCCAGTAGTATTGGCCGGACTATCGGGATAACTGAAGCTTTCTTT CASSIGRTIGITEAFF
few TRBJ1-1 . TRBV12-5 TGTGCTAGTCAGGGGCAGGGGAGCACTGAAGCTTTCTTT CASQGQGSTEAFF
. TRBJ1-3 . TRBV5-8 TGTGCCAGCAGACTCTCCTCTTCTGGAAACACCATATATTTT CASRLSSSGNTIYF
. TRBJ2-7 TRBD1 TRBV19 TGTGCCAGTAGTGTCAACACAGGGGCCGGCGAGCAGTACTTC CASSVNTGAGEQYF
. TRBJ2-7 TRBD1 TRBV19 TGTGCCAGTAGTATGACTCAGGACAGGGCCTCCTACGAGCAGTACTTC CASSMTQDRASYEQYF
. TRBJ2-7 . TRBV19 TGTGCCAGTAGTATGCGTCAGGGCTCAACCTACGAGCAGTACTTC CASSMRQGSTYEQYF
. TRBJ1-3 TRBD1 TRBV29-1 TGCAGCGTCGACAGGGGTGGAAACACCATATATTTT CSVDRGGNTIYF
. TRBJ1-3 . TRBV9 TGTGCCAGCAGCGTAGCTCCAGGTAGTGGAAACACCATATATTTT CASSVAPGSGNTIYF
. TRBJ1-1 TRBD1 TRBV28 TGTGCCAGCAGTTTTACGGCAGGGGGAAGGACTGAAGCTTTCTTT CASSFTAGGRTEAFF
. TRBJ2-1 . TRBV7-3 TGTGCCAGCAGCTTAGGGCGTGAGCAGTTCTTC CASSLGREQFF
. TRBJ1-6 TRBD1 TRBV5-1 TGCGCCAGCAGCTGGGACAGGGGTAATTCACCCCTCCACTTT CASSWDRGNSPLHF
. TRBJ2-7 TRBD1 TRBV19 TGTGCCAGTACCCGTCAGGGGGCGGGATCCTACGAGCAGTACTTC CASTRQGAGSYEQYF
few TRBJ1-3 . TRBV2 TGTGCCAGCAGTGTGCAGGGGTCTGGAAACACCATATATTTT CASSVQGSGNTIYF
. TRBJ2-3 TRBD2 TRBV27 TGTGCCAGCAGTTTATCGGCGGGGGGGACAGATACGCAGTATTTT CASSLSAGGTDTQYF
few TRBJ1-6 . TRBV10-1 TGCGCCAGCAGTTTGACAGGATTAAATTCACCCCTCCACTTT CASSLTGLNSPLHF
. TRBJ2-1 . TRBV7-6 TGTGCCAGCAGCACGTGGACAGCCAACAATGAGCAGTTCTTC CASSTWTANNEQFF
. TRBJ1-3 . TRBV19 TGTGCCAGTATCTTGAAGCGGGCAATAGACTCTGGAAACACCATATATTTT CASILKRAIDSGNTIYF